The rows below give T cell receptor beta chains drawn from one sample of a study of vaccination and CD4 T cells after COVID-19. TCRdb reprocessed the PCR reads with MiXCR, giving one entry per CDR3 protein. This sample has about 22,000 distinct CDR3 sequences, with around a third found just once. Antigens for these TCRs are unknown. The sequencing here drew on CD4+ T cells from blood, cultured in vitro, taken about 7 months after SARS-CoV-2 vaccination. These receptor sequences come from a human donor who had recovered from COVID-19. CDR3s include the opening cysteine and the closing phenylalanine or tryptophan. A D gene is named only where the DNA matches it firmly. Not every row has a clone size; where given, it reads once, few, many or a size class.

d_gene	v_gene	j_gene	abundance	CDR3nt	CDR3aa
.	TRBV10-3	TRBJ2-7	few	TGTGCCAGCGCACAGGGCATGGACTACGAGCAGTACTTC	CASAQGMDYEQYF
.	TRBV20-1	TRBJ1-1	many	TGCAGTGCTAGAGATCACTGGGCAGGTCTGAATTCGAACACTGAAGCTTTCTTT	CSARDHWAGLNSNTEAFF
TRBD1	TRBV20-1	TRBJ1-2	.	TGCAGTGCCAATCCCCTAATTTCCGCCTCCGGGGACAGGCACTATGGCTACACCTTC	CSANPLISASGDRHYGYTF
.	TRBV7-9	TRBJ1-5	.	TGTGCCAGCAGCGGAAAAAACCAGCCCCAGCATTTT	CASSGKNQPQHF
.	TRBV2	TRBJ1-1	.	TGTGCCAGCAGTGAAATAGGGAGGGGAAACCCTGAAGCTTTCTTT	CASSEIGRGNPEAFF
.	TRBV6-1	TRBJ2-7	.	TGTGCCAGCAGTGCACCTATGGGGACCAGGACGGGATCCTACGAGCAGTACTTC	CASSAPMGTRTGSYEQYF
.	TRBV7-3	TRBJ2-1	few	TGTGCCAGCAGCTTAGGGTACGATGAGCAGTTCTTC	CASSLGYDEQFF
TRBD1	TRBV28	TRBJ2-1	.	TGTGCCAGCAGAAGGACAGGGGGGAATGGGCAGTTCTTC	CASRRTGGNGQFF
TRBD1	TRBV24-1	TRBJ2-1	.	TGTGCCACGACCGGGGACAGCTACAATGAGCAGTTCTTC	CATTGDSYNEQFF
.	TRBV7-8	TRBJ2-7	few	TGTGCCAGCAGTCAGCCTGGGACCGTCTACGAGCAGTACTTC	CASSQPGTVYEQYF
TRBD2	TRBV6-2/TRBV6-3	TRBJ2-7	.	TGTGCCAGCAGTTTATGGACTAGCGGGAGACCCTACGAGCAGTACTTC	CASSLWTSGRPYEQYF
.	TRBV7-3	TRBJ2-1	.	TGTGCCAGCAGCGTATTTGCGGTGGGGTCCCTTAATGAGCAGTTCTTC	CASSVFAVGSLNEQFF
.	TRBV6-5	TRBJ2-5	few	TGTGCCAGCAGTTATGGACGGTACCAAGAGACCCAGTACTTC	CASSYGRYQETQYF
TRBD2	TRBV5-1	TRBJ2-7	once	TGCGCCAGCAGCCCGCTAGCGGGGACATCCTACGAGCAGTACTTC	CASSPLAGTSYEQYF
.	TRBV4-3	TRBJ2-7	.	TGCGCCAGCAGCCAAGATCTCAGAAGGGCTACCTACGAGCAGTACTTC	CASSQDLRRATYEQYF
.	TRBV20-1	TRBJ1-6	.	TGCAGTGCTAGGTCCGGGGTTGGGAGTGGGGTGGGCTCACCCCTCCACTTT	CSARSGVGSGVGSPLHF
.	TRBV15	TRBJ2-1	.	TGTGCCACCAGCAGAACTCCTTTGGGGAACAATGAGCAGTTCTTC	CATSRTPLGNNEQFF
TRBD1	TRBV20-1	TRBJ2-3	few	TGCAGTGCCCGAGGACAGGGAGCGTCGGGTACGCAGTATTTT	CSARGQGASGTQYF
.	TRBV7-2	TRBJ2-1	few	TGTGCCAGCAGCTTATCGAGGGTCAGCTCCTACAATGAGCAGTTCTTC	CASSLSRVSSYNEQFF
.	TRBV18	TRBJ2-7	few	TGTGCCAGCTCACCGGTCACAGGGTCCTACGAGCAGTACTTC	CASSPVTGSYEQYF
.	TRBV6-1	TRBJ1-2	few	TGTGCCAGCAGTGAAAGGGGGTATGGCTACACCTTC	CASSERGYGYTF
.	TRBV5-1	TRBJ1-1	.	TGCGCCAGCAGCTTGGAGGCTAACACTGAAGCTTTCTTT	CASSLEANTEAFF
.	TRBV6-1	TRBJ1-5	few	TGTGCCAGCAGTGAACTCTACAGGGCGAATCAGCCCCAGCATTTT	CASSELYRANQPQHF
.	TRBV5-4	TRBJ2-5	.	TGTGCCAGCAGCTTGGATCCCGCGGAGACCCAGTACTTC	CASSLDPAETQYF
TRBD2	TRBV6-1	TRBJ2-7	few	TGTGCCAGCAGGCGGGGACTAGCGGGCTACGAGCAGTACTTC	CASRRGLAGYEQYF
TRBD1	TRBV20-1	TRBJ2-5	medium-sized	TGCAGTGCGCCGGACAGGGCTCAAGAGACCCAGTACTTC	CSAPDRAQETQYF
.	TRBV20-1	TRBJ2-1	.	TGCAGTGCTTCCCCTGGGAACTCCTACAATGAGCAGTTCTTC	CSASPGNSYNEQFF
.	TRBV2	TRBJ2-5	.	TGTGCCAGCATAGTCGGTTATCCAGGGGAGACCCAGTACTTC	CASIVGYPGETQYF